Following are 7 T cell receptor beta chains from one sample sequenced in a study of siplizumab effects on memory and regulatory T cells (dated by TCRdb to the late 2010s). The library was prepared using the immunoSEQ multiplex PCR assay. The table comes from immuneACCESS by way of TCRdb, which keeps in-frame sequences with V and J called. Part of the clones is missing from these tables; in studies checked, under half for an unresolved V gene and the rest for unknown reasons. The sample table lists about 26,000 clones, around 84% of them with a count of one. The ten largest clonotypes hold about 25% of the sample. Material: memory CD4+ T cells sorted from blood. Interpreted using the paper, the cell subset or site label stands for: unstimulated CD4+ memory T cells. The receptors derive from a human donor in good health.

This rearrangement joins TRBV19 to TRBJ2-5; TRBD2 is a possible D gene (5 bases). The closer fit of TRBJ2-7 to the DNA end suggests the J call may be wrong. The germline V gene has CDR1 LNHDA and CDR2 SQIVND (reference sequence). CDR3 length: 13 residues. DNA of the CDR3: TGTGCCAGTAGTATTCAGAGGGCCTACGAGCAGTACTTC. It translates to CASSIQRAYEQYF.

The rearrangement joins TRBV2 to TRBJ2-3; 10 nucleotides align to TRBD2. The junction had 5 bases not matched to a gene; V was cut back by 3 bases and J by 2 bases. There are 16 residues in the CDR3. Germline assignment: CDR1 SNHLY and CDR2 FYNNEI. The CDR3 DNA sequence: TGTGCCAGCAGTGACGGGACTAGCGTAACCACAGATACGCAGTATTTT. Amino acids: CASSDGTSVTTDTQYF.

This chain connects TRBV11-3 to TRBJ2-3; maybe TRBD1 (6 bases). The V end was cut by 6 bases, the J end by 1 base, with 11 bases between. The V gene's germline CDR1 is SGHNT and CDR2 YENEEA. The CDR3 sequence is 14 residues long. This chain's CDR3 is CASSSRGGTDTQYF. The DNA of the CDR3 is TGTGCCAGCAGTTCCAGGGGTGGCACAGATACGCAGTATTTT.

This clone was detected a few times. The V call is TRBV9, the J call TRBJ2-5, with D possibly matching TRBD2 (6 bases). The CDR3 runs 14 residues. The V end was cut by 4 bases, the J end by 0 bases, with 10 bases between. Germline lookup yields CDR1 SGDLS and CDR2 YYNGEE. In nucleotides, the CDR3 is TGTGCCAGCAGCCCCCGGGACTACCAAGAGACCCAGTACTTC. As protein: CASSPRDYQETQYF. The variable domain in full, with the rest retrieved from reference TRBV9 and TRBJ2-5, is DSGVTQTPKHLITATGQRVTLRCSPRSGDLSVYWYQQSLDQGLQFLIQYYNGEERAKGNILERFSAQQFPDLHSELNLSSLELGDSALYFCASSPRDYQETQYFGPGTRLLVL.

This rearrangement joins TRBV6-1 to TRBJ2-1, with D perhaps TRBD2 (5 bases). CDR3 size: 15 residues. CDR1 is MNHNS, CDR2 SASEGT, per germline. The ends were cut back, 6 bases at V and 2 bases at J, with 14 bases in the middle. The CDR3 DNA is TGTGCCAGCAGGACGTTGGGTAGCGCCTACAATGAGCAGTTCTTC. Amino acid sequence: CASRTLGSAYNEQFF.

This clone was observed once. The chain employs TRBV2 and TRBJ1-5; TRBD1 aligns across 10 bases. This CDR3 contains 15 residues. Trimming took 6 bases from V and 6 from J; bases not matched to a gene: 8. Per the germline V gene, CDR1 is SNHLY and CDR2 is FYNNEI. For the CDR3, the DNA is TGTGCCAGCAGGGGCGGACAGGGGGTCGGTCAGCCCCAGCATTTT. It translates to CASRGGQGVGQPQHF.

The chain recombines TRBV7-8 with TRBJ1-2; 8 bases line up with TRBD1. The trim removed 5 bases at V and 8 bases at J, leaving 13 bases unmatched. CDR1 and CDR2 (germline): SGHVS, FQNEAQ. This CDR3 region has 15 residues. The chain's CDR3 is CASSAAGQGAGGYTF. In DNA, the CDR3 is TGTGCCAGCAGCGCAGCAGGGCAGGGGGCGGGAGGCTACACCTTC.